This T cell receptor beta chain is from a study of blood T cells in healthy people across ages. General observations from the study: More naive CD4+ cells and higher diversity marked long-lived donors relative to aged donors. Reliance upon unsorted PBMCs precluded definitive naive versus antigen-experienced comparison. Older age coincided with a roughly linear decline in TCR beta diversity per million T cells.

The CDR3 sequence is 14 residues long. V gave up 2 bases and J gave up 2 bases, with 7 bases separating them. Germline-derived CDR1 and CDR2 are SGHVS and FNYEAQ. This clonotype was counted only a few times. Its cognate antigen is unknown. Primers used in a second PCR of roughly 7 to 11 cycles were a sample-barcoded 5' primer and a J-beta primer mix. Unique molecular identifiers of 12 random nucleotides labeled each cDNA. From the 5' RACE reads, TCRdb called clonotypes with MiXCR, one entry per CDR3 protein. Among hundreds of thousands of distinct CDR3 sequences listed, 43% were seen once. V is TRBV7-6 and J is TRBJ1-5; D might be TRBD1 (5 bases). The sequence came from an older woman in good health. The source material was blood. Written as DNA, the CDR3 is TGTGCCAGCAGCTTAAAGACAGGCAATCAGCCCCAGCATTTT. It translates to CASSLKTGNQPQHF.